This T cell receptor beta chain was recovered during a study of cytomegalovirus exposure and HLA in healthy donors. As for the study in general: A later analysis reported the 90 to 150 validation repertoires used the same platform as the roughly 700 first-cohort repertoires.

As to this clone: The antigen is not known.

V was cut by 11 bases and J by 6 bases, with 4 bases left in between. This CDR3 is built from 8 residues. Germline V gives CDR1 LNHDA, CDR2 SQIVND (reference sequence). Study-wide points: Among TCR beta chains, those listed as cytomegalovirus-associated numbered around 180. A few chains tied to CMV proved CMV antigen-specific in vitro.

TCRdb's table, derived via immunoSEQ multiplex PCR, lists solely in-frame clones and lacks some. The sample includes about 95,000 clones, 85% of them seen just once. The TCR originated in a man aged 18 to 30 in good health and CMV-seropositive. The chain couples TRBV19 to TRBJ1-2; D is ambiguous. What was sequenced was PBMCs. The CDR3 region is CAGHGYTF. CDR3 nucleotide sequence: TGTGCCGGCCATGGCTACACCTTC. Together with reference TRBV19 and TRBJ1-2, the CDR3 gives the full variable domain: DGGITQSPKYLFRKEGQNVTLSCEQNLNHDAMYWYRQDPGQGLRLIYYSQIVNDFQKGDIAEGYSVSREKKESFPLTVTSAQKNPTAFYLCAGHGYTFGSGTRLTVV.